The 17 T cell receptor beta chains given below trace back to one sample, sequenced in a study of T cell responses to AZD1222 COVID-19 vaccine. TCRdb's copy holds only in-frame clones and misses some; the assay was immunoSEQ multiplex PCR. The sample carries approximately 99,000 clones, roughly nine tenths recorded once. The sequencing here drew on peripheral blood, taken on day 0 of AZD1222 vaccination. These receptors came from an adult in good health.

This chain links TRBV5-4 with TRBJ2-5, with no clear D. In germline, CDR1 is SGHNT, CDR2 YYREEE (reference sequence). CDR3 length: 13 amino acids. Trimming took 1 base from V and 5 from J, leaving 9 bases between them. The CDR3 DNA reads as TGTGCCAGCAGCTTGAGAGGTGGGGAGACCCAGTACTTC. It encodes CASSLRGGETQYF.

In DNA form, the CDR3 reads TGTGCTAGTGGTTTGGTGTTCTTTGCGGATTCCTACAATGAGCAGTTCTTC. Amino acids: CASGLVFFADSYNEQFF. The J gene is TRBJ2-1, the V gene TRBV12-5; no firm D call. Germline loops: CDR1 LGHNT, CDR2 FRNRAP. This CDR3 spans 17 amino acids. Trimming removed 0 bases from V and 1 base from J, with 13 bases in between.

This clone was recorded once. The chain has TRBV19 and TRBJ1-4, with D maybe TRBD1 (5 bases). The CDR3 is 14 residues long. Germline V gene sequence: CDR1 LNHDA, CDR2 SQIVND (reference sequence). The V end was cut by 7 bases, the J end by 5 bases, with 14 bases between. The CDR3 reads CASIHRGPNEKLFF. The CDR3 DNA is TGTGCCAGTATTCACCGGGGACCAAATGAAAAACTGTTTTTT. Looking up the rest from reference TRBV19 and TRBJ1-4 gives the full variable domain: DGGITQSPKYLFRKEGQNVTLSCEQNLNHDAMYWYRQDPGQGLRLIYYSQIVNDFQKGDIAEGYSVSREKKESFPLTVTSAQKNPTAFYLCASIHRGPNEKLFFGSGTQLSVL.

The rearrangement joins TRBV19 to TRBJ2-2; 11 positions match TRBD2. The V segment lost 4 bases and the J segment 6 bases; nucleotides outside the gene matches: 7. CDR3 size: 16 residues. Germline lookup yields CDR1 LNHDA and CDR2 SQIVND (reference sequence). CDR3 region: CASSTVGTSGSGELFF. The CDR3 nucleotides are TGTGCCAGTAGTACAGTGGGGACTAGCGGCTCCGGGGAGCTGTTTTTT.

The V and J genes are TRBV7-8 and TRBJ1-1, with TRBD1 as a possible D gene (6 bases). With 5 bases removed from V and 6 bases from J, the gap between germline ends came to 13 bases. This CDR3 is 13 amino acids long. CDR1 SGHVS and CDR2 FQNEAQ come from the germline V gene. The CDR3 DNA sequence: TGTGCCAGCAGCCACCGTGGGGGCGCTGAAGCTTTCTTT. It translates to CASSHRGGAEAFF.

The chain has TRBV4-3 and TRBJ1-4, with 7 bases matching TRBD1. J was trimmed by 8 bases and V by 0 bases; bases with no gene match: 6. Per the germline V gene, CDR1 is LGHNA and CDR2 is YSLEER. The CDR3 consists of 15 residues. CDR3 amino acids: CASSQEGGSGEKLFF. In nucleotides, the CDR3 is TGCGCCAGCAGCCAAGAAGGGGGCTCAGGAGAAAAACTGTTTTTT.

This clone has a handful of counts. V is TRBV7-8 and J is TRBJ1-5; D possibly corresponds to TRBD1 (5 bases). CDR3 length equals 15 residues. V was pared by 5 bases and J by 7 bases, with 18 bases between. Per the germline V gene, CDR1 is SGHVS and CDR2 is FQNEAQ. Here the CDR3 reads CASSPERGPSQPQHF. For the CDR3, the DNA is TGTGCCAGCAGCCCGGAGAGGGGACCGAGCCAGCCCCAGCATTTT.

This clone has only a few counts. The rearrangement uses TRBV3-1 (or the pseudogene TRBV3-2) and TRBJ1-5; the D gene is possibly TRBD1 (5 bases). This CDR3 spans 14 amino acids. From germline, CDR1 is LGHDT and CDR2 YNNKEL (reference sequence). Between the trimmed V and J ends, which lost 1 base and 4 bases, there was a span of 8 bases. The CDR3 DNA follows: TGTGCCAGCAGCCAAGGGGGGGGGAATCAGCCCCAGCATTTT. It yields the protein CASSQGGGNQPQHF.

V gene TRBV6-2 or TRBV6-3 combines with J gene TRBJ1-1, with D hard to call. This CDR3 has 14 residues. Per germline, CDR1 MNHEY and CDR2 SVGEGT. V lost 6 bases and J lost 4, with 15 bases in between. CDR3 bases: TGTGCCAGCAGCCCACAGCAGTGGGGCACTGAAGCTTTCTTT. This gives the protein CASSPQQWGTEAFF.

The chain is built from TRBV18 and TRBJ2-7; D may be TRBD2 (6 bases). The CDR3 has 13 residues. Germline V gene lookup returns CDR1 KGHSH and CDR2 LQKENI. The V end lost 2 bases, the J end lost 2 bases, and 7 bases lay between the germline ends. CDR3 protein: CASSPERAYEQYF. For the CDR3, the DNA is TGTGCCAGCTCACCAGAGCGGGCCTACGAGCAGTACTTC.

This chain joins TRBV6-5 and TRBJ1-6, with D unclear. V was shortened by 5 bases and J by 7 bases, with 12 bases between the two germline ends. Germline lookup yields CDR1 MNHEY and CDR2 SVGAGI. CDR3 size: 14 residues. CDR3 loop: CASSPPGGNSPLHF. The CDR3, as DNA: TGTGCCAGCAGTCCCCCTGGAGGGAATTCACCCCTCCACTTT.

The V and J genes are TRBV27 and TRBJ2-1; D is tentatively TRBD1 or TRBD2 (5 bases each). This CDR3 has 14 residues. The V end lost 6 bases, the J end lost 4 bases, and 13 bases lay between the germline ends. Germline V gene data show CDR1 as MNHEY and CDR2 as SMNVEV (reference sequence). CDR3: CASRFRDPYNEQFF. In nucleotides, the CDR3 is TGTGCCAGCAGATTCCGGGACCCATACAATGAGCAGTTCTTC.

The chain employs TRBV15 and TRBJ1-1; D is perhaps TRBD1 (5 bases). The CDR3 extends over 15 amino acids. Germline V gene lookup returns CDR1 LNHNV and CDR2 YYDKDF (reference sequence). Trimming pared 3 bases from V and 5 bases from J, leaving 16 bases between. The DNA for the CDR3 is TGTGCCACCAGCAGGATGGGCCTAAGGGGAACTGAAGCTTTCTTT. This encodes CATSRMGLRGTEAFF.

The V call is TRBV11-2, the J call TRBJ2-7, with D perhaps matching TRBD1 or TRBD2 (6 bases each). From germline, CDR1 is SGHAT and CDR2 FQNNGV. Trimming removed 5 bases from V and 4 bases from J, with 15 bases in between. This CDR3 is 14 amino acids long. CDR3 bases: TGTGCCAGCAGCCCGGAGGGGGGTGCGTACGAGCAGTACTTC. Amino acids: CASSPEGGAYEQYF.

The chain carries TRBV3-1 (or the pseudogene TRBV3-2) and TRBJ2-2, with D maybe TRBD2 (5 bases). Trimming took off 0 bases at V and 7 bases at J, with 21 bases between the two ends. This CDR3 contains 18 residues. Germline V gene lookup returns CDR1 LGHDT and CDR2 YNNKEL (reference sequence). This chain's CDR3 is CASSQDGWAGTTNGELFF. CDR3 nucleotides: TGTGCCAGCAGCCAAGACGGGTGGGCGGGTACAACAAACGGGGAGCTGTTTTTT.

V gene TRBV9 combines with J gene TRBJ2-7; the match to TRBD1 covers 7 bases. The ends lost 2 bases at V and 0 bases at J; junction bases unmatched: 2. CDR3 length: 14 residues. Germline V gene sequence: CDR1 SGDLS, CDR2 YYNGEE. CDR3 amino acids: CASSVRTGSYEQYF. The DNA of the CDR3 is TGTGCCAGCAGCGTCCGGACAGGCTCCTACGAGCAGTACTTC.

The genes are TRBV3-1 (or the pseudogene TRBV3-2) and TRBJ1-2; D is perhaps TRBD1 (5 bases). The CDR3 contains 13 residues. Germline values: CDR1 LGHDT, CDR2 YNNKEL (reference sequence). Trimming cost V 0 bases and J 11 bases, with 13 bases left between them. As DNA, the CDR3 is TGTGCCAGCAGCCAAGACGGTCGGGGGTCGTACACCTTC. It is translated as CASSQDGRGSYTF.